The entry below gives a single TCR beta chain sequence along with its context. The V and J ends lost 2 bases and 3 bases respectively, with 7 bases between them. The CDR3 has 13 residues. Germline V gene data show CDR1 as MNHEY and CDR2 as SVGEGT. TCRdb passed the 5' RACE reads through MiXCR, listing each CDR3 protein once. The sample holds 350,000 to 500,000 distinct CDR3 sequences, 23% seen once. The data were taken from a study of T-cell memory formation after mild COVID-19. The sequence derives from an adult woman who had mild COVID-19 (a few samples of this study predate the infection). Cell type and time point are not known. Material for sequencing was PBMCs or a T cell subset sorted from them (not recorded which). The rearrangement joins TRBV6-2 or TRBV6-3 to TRBJ1-1; D uncertain. For the CDR3, the DNA is TGTGCCAGCAGTTACGAAACTTACACTGAAGCTTTCTTT. Translation: CASSYETYTEAFF.